This TCR beta chain was recorded in a study of cytomegalovirus exposure and HLA in healthy donors. The wider study: An analysis done earlier identified about 100 million unique TCR beta sequences from approximately 200 million T cells. Overall study findings and caveats: The analysis excluded some indistinguishable V segments, including TRBV6-2 and TRBV6-3. Cytomegalovirus association was assigned to around 150 TCR beta chains.

Amplification used 60 Vbeta primers and 13 Jbeta primers. Profiling relied on immunoSEQ multiplex PCR, and the TCRdb table lists in-frame clones only, not all of them. The repertoire holds about 120,000 clones, with approximately 15% as singletons. Sampled while nominally healthy, donors likely had unrecorded immune exposures. The sample holds a few counts of this clone. What it binds is unknown. Germline CDR1 PRHDT, CDR2 FYEKMQ (reference sequence). With 0 bases removed from V and 6 bases from J, the gap between germline ends came to 15 bases. The CDR3 extends over 15 amino acids. The sequence came from a woman aged 18-30 years in good health and CMV-seronegative. The chain recombines TRBV13 with TRBJ2-7; D is unresolved. Sequencing was carried out using PBMCs. DNA for the CDR3: TGTGCCAGCAGCTTAGGCCTGAGACAAAACTCCGAGCAGTACTTC. It translates to CASSLGLRQNSEQYF.